The 24 T cell receptor beta chains below come from one sample, sequenced in a study of cytomegalovirus exposure and HLA in healthy donors. A multiplex PCR was run with 60 Vbeta primers and 13 Jbeta primers. Clones were sequenced by immunoSEQ multiplex PCR, and TCRdb holds only the in-frame ones, with some missing. The repertoire holds some 150,000 clones, with roughly 10% as singletons. The sample was PBMCs. The receptors here all came from a man between 45 and 60 years old in good health and CMV-seronegative.

In its sample, this clone is medium-sized (0.01 to 0.1%). The chain has TRBV10-1 and TRBJ2-3; TRBD2 matches 7 bases. This CDR3 region has 16 residues. J lost 2 bases, V lost 2 bases, and 7 bases had no gene match. Germline values: CDR1 WNHNN, CDR2 SYGVQD (reference sequence). The CDR3, as DNA: TGCGCCAGCAGTGAGCGGAGCGGGGAGGCCACAGATACGCAGTATTTT. Translated, it gives CASSERSGEATDTQYF.

This clone has only a few counts. The J gene is TRBJ2-3, the V gene TRBV5-1, with 9 bases that match TRBD2. The CDR3 is 15 amino acids. Germline V lookup: CDR1 SGHRS, CDR2 YFSETQ. Losses at the gene ends were 2 bases for V and 2 bases for J; bases not matched to a gene: 3. For the CDR3, the DNA is TGCGCCAGCAGCTTAGGGGGACTAGCCACAGATACGCAGTATTTT. Translated: CASSLGGLATDTQYF.

The genes are TRBV7-9 and TRBJ1-1, with a weak D call TRBD1 (5 bases). The length of the CDR3 is 15 residues. Trimming took 7 bases from V and 1 from J, leaving 16 bases between them. Per the germline V gene, CDR1 is SEHNR and CDR2 is FQNEAQ (reference sequence). CDR3 in DNA: TGTGCCAGCAACGTCATCGGGGGAGGGAACACTGAAGCTTTCTTT. Translation gives CASNVIGGGNTEAFF.

The chain uses TRBV9 and TRBJ1-2; D is possibly TRBD1 (5 bases). CDR1 and CDR2 (germline): SGDLS, YYNGEE. The CDR3 sequence is 14 residues long. V was trimmed by 3 bases and J by 2 bases, leaving 11 bases between them. The CDR3 bases are TGTGCCAGCAGCGGCCATCAGGGAAACTATGGCTACACCTTC. Amino acids: CASSGHQGNYGYTF.

V and J are TRBV12-5 and TRBJ1-1, with TRBD1 matching over 7 bases. Germline CDR1 LGHNT, CDR2 FRNRAP. V lost 6 bases to trimming and J lost 7 bases; unmatched junction nucleotides: 5. There are 12 residues in the CDR3. CDR3 bases: TGTGCTAGTGGCCGGGGACAGCTTGAAGCTTTCTTT. Protein: CASGRGQLEAFF.

This clone was seen more than once but under ten times. This chain links TRBV5-6 with TRBJ2-2, with D hard to call. With 0 bases removed from V and 2 bases from J, the gap between germline ends came to 8 bases. From germline, CDR1 is SGHDT and CDR2 YYEEEE. The CDR3 runs 15 residues. DNA of the CDR3: TGTGCCAGCAGCTTGGTGTCCAGAAACACCGGGGAGCTGTTTTTT. Translating it yields CASSLVSRNTGELFF. Complete variable domain (other parts from reference TRBV5-6 and TRBJ2-2): DAGVTQSPTHLIKTRGQQVTLRCSPKSGHDTVSWYQQALGQGPQFIFQYYEEEERQRGNFPDRFSGHQFPNYSSELNVNALLLGDSALYLCASSLVSRNTGELFFGEGSRLTVL.

The chain recombines TRBV4-1 with TRBJ2-7; TRBD2 agrees at 9 bases. Germline V gives CDR1 MGHRA, CDR2 YSYEKL. This CDR3 spans 15 amino acids. V gave up 3 bases and J gave up 0 bases; unmatched junction bases: 3. This chain's CDR3 is CASSQSSGVSYEQYF. CDR3 DNA: TGCGCCAGCAGCCAGTCTAGCGGGGTCTCCTACGAGCAGTACTTC.

This chain joins TRBV30 and TRBJ2-7; unclear D gene. Trimming took off 5 bases at V and 1 base at J, with 9 bases between the two ends. Germline CDR1 GTSNPN, CDR2 SVGIG (reference sequence). The CDR3 runs to 12 residues. The CDR3 DNA follows: TGTGCCTGGGGCCGATTTTCCTACGAGCAGTACTTC. Its protein is CAWGRFSYEQYF.

This clone occurred a few times. The chain has TRBV10-2 and TRBJ1-2; TRBD1 aligns across 9 bases. The V and J ends lost 8 bases and 7 bases, in that order; junction bases with no gene match: 11. Germline assignment: CDR1 WSHSY and CDR2 SAAADI. CDR3 length: 14 residues. CDR3 DNA: TGCGCCAGCGGAGAAAAGGACAGGGGTGGTGGCTACACCTTC. This encodes CASGEKDRGGGYTF.

Written as DNA, the CDR3 is TGTGCCAGCAGGGAAACGCGGGTCTTGAACACCGGGGAGCTGTTTTTT. This gives the protein CASRETRVLNTGELFF. The genes are TRBV11-2 and TRBJ2-2; maybe TRBD2 (5 bases). The CDR3 is 16 residues long. From germline, CDR1 is SGHAT and CDR2 FQNNGV. The V end lost 6 bases, the J end lost 1 base, and 15 bases lay between the germline ends.

This clone was recorded a few times. The chain has TRBV2 and TRBJ2-2; TRBD1 matches at 8 bases. CDR1 and CDR2 from the germline V gene are SNHLY and FYNNEI. The CDR3 runs 15 residues. V shed 4 bases and J 7 bases; nucleotides not matched to a gene: 8. CDR3 nucleotides: TGTGCCAGCAGTGTAGTTCAGGGGGCCTTCGGGGAGCTGTTTTTT. It is translated as CASSVVQGAFGELFF.

This chain links TRBV6-5 with TRBJ2-7; 13 positions agree with TRBD2. Germline trimming cut 4 bases from V and 2 bases from J; bases unmatched to any gene: 2. Per germline, CDR1 MNHEY and CDR2 SVGAGI. There are 15 residues in the CDR3. The CDR3 coding sequence is TGTGCCAGCAGTTTACTAGCGGGAGGGCCCTACGAGCAGTACTTC. It translates to CASSLLAGGPYEQYF.

This clone showed up just a few times. The chain carries TRBV2 and TRBJ2-1; TRBD2 aligns across 15 bases. Trimming at V came to 6 bases and at J to 10 bases, leaving 10 bases not matched to a gene. This CDR3 is built from 16 residues. Per the germline V gene, CDR1 is SNHLY and CDR2 is FYNNEI. The CDR3 DNA sequence: TGTGCCAGCAGCCACAGGACTAGCGGGGGGGCTGGGGAGCAGTTCTTC. It codes for CASSHRTSGGAGEQFF.

CDR3 residues: CASSPGTEPFANYGYTF. CDR3 in DNA: TGTGCCAGCAGTCCCGGGACAGAACCTTTTGCGAACTATGGCTACACCTTC. J is TRBJ1-2 and V is TRBV27; TRBD1 matches at 7 bases. J was trimmed by 2 bases and V by 5 bases; bases with no gene match: 14. The CDR3 has 17 amino acids. Germline-derived CDR1 and CDR2 are MNHEY and SMNVEV (reference sequence).

Here the CDR3 DNA reads TGTGCCAGCGCGTCCGGGACAGGGGGCGTAAAGACCCAGTACTTC. Its translation is CASASGTGGVKTQYF. This rearrangement joins TRBV11-2 to TRBJ2-5; 12 nucleotides align to TRBD1. CDR1 SGHAT and CDR2 FQNNGV come from the germline V gene. The CDR3 length is 15 residues. V dropped 8 bases and J dropped 6; count of bases not matched to a gene: 10.

In this sample, this clone turned up a few times. The rearrangement links TRBV5-1 to TRBJ2-3, with 9 nucleotides matching TRBD2. Unmatched junction bases numbered 3, after V lost 3 bases and J lost 4 bases. The CDR3 has 14 amino acids. In germline, CDR1 is SGHRS, CDR2 YFSETQ. The CDR3 reads CASSSAGGSDTQYF. In nucleotides, the CDR3 is TGCGCCAGCAGCTCTGCGGGAGGGTCAGATACGCAGTATTTT. Full variable domain (remainder filled in from reference TRBV5-1 and TRBJ2-3): KAGVTQTPRYLIKTRGQQVTLSCSPISGHRSVSWYQQTPGQGLQFLFEYFSETQRNKGNFPGRFSGRQFSNSRSEMNVSTLELGDSALYLCASSSAGGSDTQYFGPGTRLTVL.

There are a few counts of this clone. The chain carries TRBV7-3 and TRBJ1-1; no clear D gene. The CDR3 is 13 residues long. Trimming left V 5 bases short and J 4 bases short, with 11 bases between. Germline CDR1 SGHTA, CDR2 FQGTGA. The CDR3 spells CASSPLSGTEAFF. The CDR3 DNA is TGTGCCAGCAGCCCCTTATCGGGCACTGAAGCTTTCTTT.

The rearrangement joins TRBV7-3 to TRBJ2-2, with 9 bases lining up with TRBD1. The CDR3 has 16 residues. Per germline, CDR1 SGHTA and CDR2 FQGTGA. V gave up 5 bases and J gave up 6 bases; unmatched junction bases: 10. This chain's CDR3 is CASSRPTGGRPGELFF. CDR3 DNA sequence: TGTGCCAGCAGCCGGCCTACAGGGGGCAGACCCGGGGAGCTGTTTTTT. Variable domain in full (rest from reference TRBV7-3 and TRBJ2-2): GAGVSQTPSNKVTEKGKYVELRCDPISGHTALYWYRQSLGQGPEFLIYFQGTGAADDSGLPNDRFFAVRPEGSVSTLKIQRTERGDSAVYLCASSRPTGGRPGELFFGEGSRLTVL.

This clone turned up a few times. The chain links TRBV2 to TRBJ2-5, with D perhaps matching TRBD1 (6 bases). The CDR3 runs 14 residues. Germline assignment: CDR1 SNHLY and CDR2 FYNNEI. V lost 5 bases to trimming and J lost 2 bases, with 12 bases between them. DNA of the CDR3: TGTGCCAGCAGTTTACAGGGCAGGCAAGAGACCCAGTACTTC. Translating gives CASSLQGRQETQYF.

This clone was detected only a few times. The chain employs TRBV12-5 and TRBJ2-5, with 10 bases fitting TRBD2. After removal of 5 bases from V and 5 bases from J, the junction contained 5 bases not matched to a gene. The CDR3 is made up of 14 amino acids. The germline V gene encodes CDR1 LGHNT and CDR2 FRNRAP. The CDR3 protein is CASGIAGGRETQYF. The CDR3 DNA is TGTGCTAGTGGTATAGCGGGAGGACGTGAGACCCAGTACTTC.

This clone was seen many times. This chain connects TRBV6-1 to TRBJ1-1; no clear D gene. Germline V gives CDR1 MNHNS, CDR2 SASEGT. V was shortened by 2 bases and J by 5 bases, with 9 bases between the two germline ends. The CDR3 has 13 amino acids. For the CDR3, the DNA is TGTGCCAGCAGTGAAACTAGGGCGACTGAAGCTTTCTTT. Protein: CASSETRATEAFF.

This clone was observed a handful of times. The chain links TRBV30 to TRBJ2-7; D remains unclear. This CDR3 comprises 12 residues. The ends were cut back, 1 base at V and 2 bases at J, with 6 bases in the middle. The germline V gene encodes CDR1 GTSNPN and CDR2 SVGIG (reference sequence). DNA for the CDR3: TGTGCCTGGAGTGGCGGCCCCTACGAGCAGTACTTC. Protein: CAWSGGPYEQYF.

There are a few counts of this clone. The DNA for the CDR3 is TGTGCCAGCAGGGGGCGCACTCTCCCGAGGGGGGCCAACGTCCTGACTTTC. Translating gives CASRGRTLPRGANVLTF. The chain carries TRBV28 and TRBJ2-6; possibly TRBD1 for D (5 bases). The CDR3 extends over 17 amino acids. Germline V gives CDR1 MDHEN, CDR2 SYDVKM. The V end was cut by 6 bases, the J end by 4 bases, with 19 bases between.

This clone was detected a few times. The rearrangement joins TRBV29-1 to TRBJ2-1, with D unresolved. The V end lost 4 bases, the J end lost 9 bases, and 7 bases lay between the germline ends. The germline gives CDR1 SQVTM, CDR2 ANQGSEA. CDR3 length: 10 amino acids. The DNA for the CDR3 is TGCAGCGTTGCGTGGAGTGAGCAGTTCTTC. It yields the protein CSVAWSEQFF.